These 13 T cell receptor beta chains share one sample of origin, sequenced in a study of blood T cell repertoires in COVID-19. Method: immunoSEQ multiplex PCR; TCRdb's copy keeps in-frame clones and lacks some. The profile shows some 110,000 clones, around 86% of them singletons. The sequenced sample was peripheral blood. Receptor source: a human donor in a cohort sampled during active COVID-19.

This rearrangement joins TRBV10-2 to TRBJ1-1; no clear D gene. Germline V CDR1 and CDR2: WSHSY, SAAADI. V was trimmed by 6 bases and J by 0 bases, leaving 11 bases between them. The CDR3 runs to 14 residues. For the CDR3, the DNA is TGCGCCAGCAGACCGCAGATATTGAACACTGAAGCTTTCTTT. Protein sequence: CASRPQILNTEAFF.

This chain links TRBV19 with TRBJ2-3; 11 nucleotides line up with TRBD2. The CDR3 has 15 residues. Germline-derived CDR1 and CDR2 are LNHDA and SQIVND (reference sequence). J was trimmed by 3 bases and V by 5 bases; bases with no gene match: 4. The CDR3 loop reads CASSPGLAATDTQYF. CDR3 in DNA: TGTGCCAGTAGTCCGGGACTAGCGGCAACAGATACGCAGTATTTT.

The chain recombines TRBV6-5 with TRBJ1-1; 10 positions agree with TRBD1. The length of the CDR3 is 13 residues. V gave up 10 bases and J gave up 5 bases; unmatched junction bases: 7. The germline V gene encodes CDR1 MNHEY and CDR2 SVGAGI. CDR3 sequence: CATTDRGLTEAFF. In DNA form, the CDR3 reads TGTGCCACTACAGACAGGGGGCTTACTGAAGCTTTCTTT.

V is TRBV18 and J is TRBJ2-1; 10 bases match TRBD2. The CDR3 contains 16 residues. With V trimmed by 3 bases and J by 7 bases, 9 bases remained unmatched. Germline CDR1 and CDR2: KGHSH and LQKENI. CDR3 nucleotides: TGTGCCAGCTCACCCGCGGGACTAGCGAATGGAAATGAGCAGTTCTTC. Amino acids: CASSPAGLANGNEQFF.

The V call is TRBV18, the J call TRBJ2-3, with 9 bases fitting TRBD2. Trimming removed 6 bases from V and 1 base from J; junction bases left unmatched: 5. Germline lookup yields CDR1 KGHSH and CDR2 LQKENI. The CDR3 runs 15 residues. CDR3 protein: CASSLRTSGTDTQYF. In DNA form, the CDR3 reads TGTGCCAGCTCTCTCCGGACTAGCGGCACAGATACGCAGTATTTT.

This sequence joins TRBV29-1 and TRBJ2-1, with D perhaps matching TRBD1 (5 bases). Germline V gene lookup returns CDR1 SQVTM and CDR2 ANQGSEA. The CDR3 sequence is 16 residues long. V was clipped by 4 bases and J by 0 bases, with 16 bases between them. The CDR3 loop is CSVGGRPMSSYNEQFF. The CDR3, as DNA: TGCAGCGTTGGGGGCCGCCCGATGAGCTCCTACAATGAGCAGTTCTTC.

The chain employs TRBV19 and TRBJ2-3; D uncertain. Between the trimmed V and J ends, which lost 8 bases and 8 bases, there was a span of 14 bases. This CDR3 spans 12 amino acids. Germline CDR1 reads LNHDA; CDR2 reads SQIVND (reference sequence). The DNA for the CDR3 is TGTGCCAGTCATAACGTTCCGGGTACGCAGTATTTT. Translated, it gives CASHNVPGTQYF.

This chain uses TRBV5-1 with TRBJ2-3; 12 bases map to TRBD2. CDR3 size: 17 residues. CDR1 is SGHRS and CDR2 is YFSETQ in the germline V gene. Losses at the gene ends were 1 base for V and 11 bases for J; bases not matched to a gene: 14. CDR3 amino acids: CASSLMASGRANLMQYF. CDR3 nucleotides: TGCGCCAGCAGCTTGATGGCTAGCGGGAGGGCCAACCTCATGCAGTATTTT.

The chain couples TRBV3-1 (or the pseudogene TRBV3-2) to TRBJ2-7, with D hard to call. The V gene lost 4 bases and the J gene lost 7 bases, with 14 bases spanning the gap. This CDR3 spans 13 amino acids. Germline V gene data show CDR1 as LGHDT and CDR2 as YNNKEL (reference sequence). The CDR3 protein is CASSLNHRREQYF. CDR3 bases: TGTGCCAGCAGCCTTAACCACCGGAGAGAGCAGTACTTC.

The chain joins TRBV12-5 to TRBJ1-3; 8 nucleotides align to TRBD1. From germline, CDR1 is LGHNT and CDR2 FRNRAP. The V gene end was trimmed by 8 bases and the J gene end by 7 bases; junction bases not matched to a gene: 7. The CDR3 has 13 residues. The CDR3 DNA sequence: TGTGCTAGTAGCCAGGGGGCAGTCAACACCATATATTTT. Protein sequence: CASSQGAVNTIYF.

This clone was seen just once. The rearrangement uses TRBV7-9 and TRBJ2-6; tentative D call: TRBD1 (6 bases). The length of the CDR3 is 15 residues. V lost 7 bases, J lost 0 bases, and 10 bases lay in between. In germline, CDR1 is SEHNR, CDR2 FQNEAQ (reference sequence). Written as DNA, the CDR3 is TGTGCCAGCAACAGGGTTGGCTCTGGGGCCAACGTCCTGACTTTC. Translation: CASNRVGSGANVLTF.

The chain couples TRBV19 to TRBJ1-5; D might be TRBD1 (5 bases). Germline CDR1 and CDR2: LNHDA and SQIVND (reference sequence). This CDR3 is built from 15 residues. V lost 5 bases, J lost 0 bases, and 11 bases lay in between. As DNA, the CDR3 is TGTGCCAGTAGTCTCGACAGATATAGCAATCAGCCCCAGCATTTT. Translation gives CASSLDRYSNQPQHF.

The chain is built from TRBV9 and TRBJ2-3; D is undetermined. The CDR3 totals 12 residues. Germline lookup yields CDR1 SGDLS and CDR2 YYNGEE. With 6 bases removed from V and 5 bases from J, the gap between germline ends came to 10 bases. DNA for the CDR3: TGTGCCAGCAAAGGAGTTGGAGATACGCAGTATTTT. Its protein product is CASKGVGDTQYF.